The clone carrying this T cell receptor beta chain was counted a few times. Trimming removed 5 bases at V and 0 bases at J, with 11 bases between. The CDR3 spans 16 residues. The data are from a study of human T cells and chemical hapten exposure. Time point given: patch test 3, about 24 weeks after DPC sensitization. As for treatment: therapeutic diphenylcyclopropenone sensitization with weekly scalp DPC. A single record per CDR3 protein comes from TCRdb applying MiXCR to the RACE reads. The data hold roughly 71,000 distinct CDR3 sequences, with approximately 12% observed a single time. Material: whole blood, obtained in connection with sensitization to the hapten diphenylcyclopropenone (DPC). The gene calls are TRBV12-3 or TRBV12-4 and TRBJ2-6, with D possibly matching TRBD1 (5 bases). This sequence originates from a woman aged 45-65 years with alopecia areata. Some clones in this sample may be carry-over from other donors' samples. The CDR3 bases are TGTGCCAGCAGTGTGTCAGGGAACTCTGGGGCCAACGTCCTGACTTTC. Translation gives CASSVSGNSGANVLTF.